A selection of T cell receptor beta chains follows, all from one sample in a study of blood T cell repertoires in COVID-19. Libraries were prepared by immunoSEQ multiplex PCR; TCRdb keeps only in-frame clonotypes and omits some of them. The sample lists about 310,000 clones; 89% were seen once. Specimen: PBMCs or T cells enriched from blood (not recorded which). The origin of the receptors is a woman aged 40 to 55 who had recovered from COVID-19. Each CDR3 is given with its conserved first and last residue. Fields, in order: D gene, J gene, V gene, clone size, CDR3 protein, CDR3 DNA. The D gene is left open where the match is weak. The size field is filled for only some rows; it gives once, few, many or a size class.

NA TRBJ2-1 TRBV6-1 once CASSDFSSVRNEQFF TGTGCCAGCAGTGATTTCTCTAGCGTTAGGAATGAGCAGTTCTTC
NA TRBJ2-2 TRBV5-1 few CASSATGTLNTGELFF TGCGCCAGCAGCGCGACCGGGACACTGAACACCGGGGAGCTGTTTTTT
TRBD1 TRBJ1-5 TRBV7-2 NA CASSLGQLNQPQHF TGTGCCAGCAGCTTGGGACAGCTCAATCAGCCCCAGCATTTT
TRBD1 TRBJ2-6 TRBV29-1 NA CSVAGQFNSGANVLTF TGCAGCGTTGCGGGACAGTTCAACTCTGGGGCCAACGTCCTGACTTTC
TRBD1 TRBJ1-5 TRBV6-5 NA CASSSHRGQPQHF TGTGCCAGCAGTTCGCACAGGGGCCAGCCCCAGCATTTT
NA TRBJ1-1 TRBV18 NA CASSPGRNTEAFF TGTGCCAGCTCACCAGGGAGGAACACTGAAGCTTTCTTT
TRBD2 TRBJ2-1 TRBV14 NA CASSQDELAGGYYNEQFF TGTGCCAGCAGCCAAGATGAACTAGCGGGAGGATACTACAATGAGCAGTTCTTC
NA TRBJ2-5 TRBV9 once CASSLRGSSSYQETQYF TGTGCCAGCAGCCTCCGCGGCTCCAGTTCGTACCAAGAGACCCAGTACTTC
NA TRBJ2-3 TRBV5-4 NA CASSNGNTDTQYF TGTGCCAGCAGCAACGGGAACACAGATACGCAGTATTTT
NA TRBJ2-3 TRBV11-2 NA CASSFDAGITDTQYF TGTGCCAGCAGCTTTGATGCGGGTATCACAGATACGCAGTATTTT
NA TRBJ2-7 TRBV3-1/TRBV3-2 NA CASSRGSQPSYEQYF TGTGCCAGCAGTCGCGGCTCCCAGCCTTCGTACGAGCAGTACTTC
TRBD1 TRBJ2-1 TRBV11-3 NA CASSFYGTGGGEQFF TGTGCCAGCAGCTTTTACGGGACAGGGGGTGGTGAGCAGTTCTTC
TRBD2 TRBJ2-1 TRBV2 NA CASTRGLAGGEQFF TGTGCCAGCACCCGAGGACTAGCGGGGGGAGAGCAGTTCTTC
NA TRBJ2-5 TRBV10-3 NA CAISENRERETQYF TGTGCCATCAGTGAGAATAGGGAGCGGGAGACCCAGTACTTC
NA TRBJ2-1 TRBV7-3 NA CASSLGGPRSYNEQFF TGTGCCAGCAGCTTAGGCGGGCCTAGGTCCTACAATGAGCAGTTCTTC
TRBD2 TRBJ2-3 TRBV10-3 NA CAISESRGTDTQYF TGTGCCATCAGTGAGTCGCGGGGGACAGATACGCAGTATTTT
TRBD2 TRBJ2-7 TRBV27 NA CASSLGAGGPSSYEQYF TGTGCCAGCAGTTTGGGAGCGGGGGGGCCGAGTTCCTACGAGCAGTACTTC
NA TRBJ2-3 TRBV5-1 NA CASSFGRAGKDTQYF TGCGCCAGCAGCTTCGGTCGGGCAGGGAAAGATACGCAGTATTTT
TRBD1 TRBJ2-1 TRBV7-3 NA CASSLTGGIGNEQFF TGTGCCAGCAGCTTGACAGGGGGCATCGGGAATGAGCAGTTCTTC
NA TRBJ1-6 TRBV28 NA CASSLTAASGNSPLHF TGTGCCAGCAGTTTAACGGCAGCCTCGGGGAATTCACCCCTCCACTTT
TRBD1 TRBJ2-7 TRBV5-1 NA CASTTTGGYEQYF TGCGCCAGCACCACGACAGGGGGCTACGAGCAGTACTTC
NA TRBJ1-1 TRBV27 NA CASTPGRSNTEAFF TGTGCCAGCACCCCCGGGAGGTCGAACACTGAAGCTTTCTTT
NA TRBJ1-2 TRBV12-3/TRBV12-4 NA CASSPGDYGYTF TGTGCCAGCAGCCCCGGTGACTATGGCTACACCTTC
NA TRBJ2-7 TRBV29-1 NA CSVELPGLKVPYEQYF TGCAGCGTTGAACTTCCAGGCCTTAAGGTTCCCTACGAGCAGTACTTC
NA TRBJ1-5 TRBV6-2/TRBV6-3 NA CASSYGGGNQPQHF TGTGCCAGCAGTTACGGCGGGGGTAATCAGCCCCAGCATTTT
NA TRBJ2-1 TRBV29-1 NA CSFDFANSYNEQFF TGCAGCTTCGACTTCGCGAACTCCTACAATGAGCAGTTCTTC
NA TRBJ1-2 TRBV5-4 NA CASRSAGVDGYTF TGTGCCAGCAGATCAGCAGGGGTTGATGGCTACACCTTC
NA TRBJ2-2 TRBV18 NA CASSPTDSPRTGELFF TGTGCCAGCTCACCAACCGACAGCCCGCGCACCGGGGAGCTGTTTTTT
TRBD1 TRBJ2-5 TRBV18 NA CASSPRGRETQYF TGTGCCAGCTCACCAAGGGGGCGAGAGACCCAGTACTTC
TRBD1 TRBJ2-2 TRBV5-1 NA CASSSGTGAGELFF TGCGCCAGCAGCTCCGGGACAGGGGCCGGGGAGCTGTTTTTT
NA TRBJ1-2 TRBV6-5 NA CASSSLYGYTF TGTGCCAGCAGTTCTTTATATGGCTACACCTTC
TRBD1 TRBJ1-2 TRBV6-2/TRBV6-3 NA CASSRTGDYGYTF TGTGCCAGCAGTCGCACAGGGGACTATGGCTACACCTTC
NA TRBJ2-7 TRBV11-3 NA CASSLGGPLGYEQYF TGTGCCAGCAGCTTGGGGGGACCCCTGGGATACGAGCAGTACTTC
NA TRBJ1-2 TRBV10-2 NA CASGYTENYGYTF TGCGCCAGCGGATATACAGAGAACTATGGCTACACCTTC
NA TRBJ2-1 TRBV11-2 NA CASSPSIREFF TGTGCCAGCAGCCCCTCCATCCGGGAGTTCTTC
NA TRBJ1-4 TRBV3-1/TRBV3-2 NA CASSQKGSVEKLFF TGTGCCAGCAGCCAAAAAGGGAGCGTTGAAAAACTGTTTTTT
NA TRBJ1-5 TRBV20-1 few CSASDFQGINNQPQHF TGCAGTGCTAGTGATTTCCAGGGAATTAACAATCAGCCCCAGCATTTT
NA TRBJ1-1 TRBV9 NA CASSPIVGGGYTEAFF TGTGCCAGCAGCCCGATTGTGGGGGGGGGTTACACTGAAGCTTTCTTT
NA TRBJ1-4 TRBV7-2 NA CASSPLLGAATNEKLFF TGTGCCAGCAGCCCTCTTTTAGGGGCCGCAACTAATGAAAAACTGTTTTTT
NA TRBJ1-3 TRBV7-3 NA CASSLNAVSGNTIYF TGTGCCAGCAGCTTAAATGCAGTCTCTGGAAACACCATATATTTT
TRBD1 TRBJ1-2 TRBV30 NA CAWSGQGHFGYTF TGTGCCTGGAGTGGACAGGGACACTTCGGCTACACCTTC
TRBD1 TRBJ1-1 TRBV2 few CASTGLKGANTEAFF TGTGCCAGCACGGGGCTTAAGGGGGCAAACACTGAAGCTTTCTTT